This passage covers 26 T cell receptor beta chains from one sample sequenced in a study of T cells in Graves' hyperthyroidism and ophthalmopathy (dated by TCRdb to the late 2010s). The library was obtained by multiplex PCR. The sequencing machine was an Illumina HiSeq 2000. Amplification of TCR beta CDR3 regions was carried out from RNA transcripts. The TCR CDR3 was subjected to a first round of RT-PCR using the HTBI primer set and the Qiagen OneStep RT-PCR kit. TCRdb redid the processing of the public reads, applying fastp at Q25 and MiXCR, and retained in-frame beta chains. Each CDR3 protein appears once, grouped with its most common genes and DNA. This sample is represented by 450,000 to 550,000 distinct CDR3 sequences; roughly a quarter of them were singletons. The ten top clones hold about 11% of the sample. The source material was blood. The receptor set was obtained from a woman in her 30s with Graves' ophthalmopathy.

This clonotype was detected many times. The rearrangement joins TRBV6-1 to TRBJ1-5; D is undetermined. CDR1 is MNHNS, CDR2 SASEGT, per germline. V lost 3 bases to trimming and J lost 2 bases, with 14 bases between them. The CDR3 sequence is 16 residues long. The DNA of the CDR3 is TGTGCCAGCAGTGACGAAGTGGCAGTAGGCAATCAGCCCCAGCATTTT. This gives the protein CASSDEVAVGNQPQHF.

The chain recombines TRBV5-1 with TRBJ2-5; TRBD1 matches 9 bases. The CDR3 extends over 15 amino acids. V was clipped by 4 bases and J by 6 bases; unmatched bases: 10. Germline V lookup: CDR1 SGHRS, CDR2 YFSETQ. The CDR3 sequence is CASSTRQGGWKTQYF. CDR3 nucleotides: TGCGCCAGCAGCACCCGACAGGGGGGATGGAAGACCCAGTACTTC.

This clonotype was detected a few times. CDR3 amino acids: CASSPAGTLHPYEQYF. The CDR3 DNA reads TGTGCCAGCAGTCCGGCCGGGACACTTCATCCCTACGAGCAGTACTTC. The V and J genes are TRBV6-1 and TRBJ2-7, with D perhaps TRBD1 (6 bases). With 5 bases removed from V and 2 bases from J, the gap between germline ends came to 19 bases. Germline V lookup: CDR1 MNHNS, CDR2 SASEGT. The CDR3 sequence is 16 residues long.

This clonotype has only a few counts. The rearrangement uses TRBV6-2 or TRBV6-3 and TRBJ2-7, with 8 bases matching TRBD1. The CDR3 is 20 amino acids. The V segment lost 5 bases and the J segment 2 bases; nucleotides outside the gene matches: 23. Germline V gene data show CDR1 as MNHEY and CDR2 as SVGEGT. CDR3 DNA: TGTGCCAGCAGTCTCCGGGGACAGGTCAACCGACTTCTACCAGCCTACGAGCAGTACTTC. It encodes CASSLRGQVNRLLPAYEQYF.

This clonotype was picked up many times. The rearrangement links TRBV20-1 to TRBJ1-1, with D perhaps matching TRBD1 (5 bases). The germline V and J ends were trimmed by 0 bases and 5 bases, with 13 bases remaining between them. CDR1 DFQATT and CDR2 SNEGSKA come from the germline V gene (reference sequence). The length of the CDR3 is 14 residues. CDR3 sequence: CSAREGRERTEAFF. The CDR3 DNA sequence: TGCAGTGCTAGAGAGGGACGGGAGAGGACTGAAGCTTTCTTT.

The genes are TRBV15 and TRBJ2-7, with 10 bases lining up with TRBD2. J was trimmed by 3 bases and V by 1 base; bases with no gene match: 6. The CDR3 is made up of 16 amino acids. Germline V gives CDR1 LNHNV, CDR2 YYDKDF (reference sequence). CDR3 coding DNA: TGTGCCACCAGCAGAGCCTCGGGACTAGCGTACTACGAGCAGTACTTC. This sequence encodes CATSRASGLAYYEQYF.

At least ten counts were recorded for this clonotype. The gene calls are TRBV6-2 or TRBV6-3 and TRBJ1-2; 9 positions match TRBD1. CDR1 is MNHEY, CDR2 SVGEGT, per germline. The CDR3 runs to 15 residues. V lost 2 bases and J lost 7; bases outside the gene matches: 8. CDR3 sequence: CASSYIPGQGLGYTF. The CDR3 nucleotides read TGTGCCAGCAGTTACATCCCGGGACAGGGTCTTGGCTACACCTTC.

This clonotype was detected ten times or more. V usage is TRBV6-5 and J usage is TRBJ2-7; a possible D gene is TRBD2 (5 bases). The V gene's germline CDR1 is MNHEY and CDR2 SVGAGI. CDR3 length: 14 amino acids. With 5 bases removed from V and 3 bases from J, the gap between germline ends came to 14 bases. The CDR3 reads CASSPGLGHYEQYF. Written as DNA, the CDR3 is TGTGCCAGCAGTCCCGGACTCGGGCACTACGAGCAGTACTTC.

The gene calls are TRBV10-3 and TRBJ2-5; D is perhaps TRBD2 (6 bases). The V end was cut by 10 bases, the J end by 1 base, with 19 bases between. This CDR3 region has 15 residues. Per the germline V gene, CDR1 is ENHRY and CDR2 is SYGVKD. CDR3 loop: CATSNGGSFQETQYF. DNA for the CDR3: TGTGCCACCAGCAACGGGGGATCTTTCCAAGAGACCCAGTACTTC.

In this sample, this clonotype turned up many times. The CDR3: CASSGGGTGRGIAFF. For the CDR3, the DNA is TGTGCCAGCAGTGGAGGGGGCACCGGAAGGGGAATAGCTTTCTTT. V is TRBV6-1 and J is TRBJ1-1; 7 positions match TRBD1. The ends lost 4 bases at V and 10 bases at J; junction bases unmatched: 15. This CDR3 contains 15 residues. The germline V gene encodes CDR1 MNHNS and CDR2 SASEGT.

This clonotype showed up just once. For the CDR3, the DNA is TGTGCCAGCAGTTACCGGGACAGCGACTCCTACGAGCAGTACTTC. Protein: CASSYRDSDSYEQYF. The rearrangement links TRBV6-2 or TRBV6-3 to TRBJ2-7, with TRBD1 matching over 7 bases. The V gene end was trimmed by 2 bases and the J gene end by 0 bases; junction bases not matched to a gene: 4. The CDR3 loop spans 15 amino acids. Germline V gene lookup returns CDR1 MNHEY and CDR2 SVGEGT.

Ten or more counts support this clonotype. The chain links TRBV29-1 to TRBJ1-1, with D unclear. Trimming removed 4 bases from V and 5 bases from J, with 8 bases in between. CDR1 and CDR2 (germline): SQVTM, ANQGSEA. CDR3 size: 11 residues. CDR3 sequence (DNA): TGCAGCGTTGCAACAGTTACTGAAGCTTTCTTT. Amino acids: CSVATVTEAFF.

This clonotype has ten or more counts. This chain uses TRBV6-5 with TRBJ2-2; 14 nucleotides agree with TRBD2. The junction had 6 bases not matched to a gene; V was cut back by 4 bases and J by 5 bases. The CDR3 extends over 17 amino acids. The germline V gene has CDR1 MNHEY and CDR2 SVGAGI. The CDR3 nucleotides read TGTGCCAGCAGTTCGGGGACTAGCGGGGGAGGTACCGGGGAGCTGTTTTTT. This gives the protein CASSSGTSGGGTGELFF.

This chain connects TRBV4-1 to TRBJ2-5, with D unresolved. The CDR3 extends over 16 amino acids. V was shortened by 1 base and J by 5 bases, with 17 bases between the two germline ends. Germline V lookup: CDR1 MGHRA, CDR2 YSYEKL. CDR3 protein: CASSQANLFRMETQYF. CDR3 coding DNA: TGCGCCAGCAGCCAAGCGAACTTGTTCAGGATGGAGACCCAGTACTTC.

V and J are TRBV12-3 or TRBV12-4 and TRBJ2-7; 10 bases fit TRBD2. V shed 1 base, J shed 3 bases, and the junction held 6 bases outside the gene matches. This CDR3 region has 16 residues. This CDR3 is CASSLVPSGGIYEQYF. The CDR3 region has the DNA TGTGCCAGCAGTTTAGTCCCTAGCGGGGGAATCTACGAGCAGTACTTC.

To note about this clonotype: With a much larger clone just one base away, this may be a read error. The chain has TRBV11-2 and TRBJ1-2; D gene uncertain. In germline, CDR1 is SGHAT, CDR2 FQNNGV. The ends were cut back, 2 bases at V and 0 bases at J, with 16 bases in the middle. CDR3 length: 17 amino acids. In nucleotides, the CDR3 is TGTGCCAGCAGCTTAAATTGTTCGCCAGGCCCTAACTATGGCTACACCTTC. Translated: CASSLNCSPGPNYGYTF.

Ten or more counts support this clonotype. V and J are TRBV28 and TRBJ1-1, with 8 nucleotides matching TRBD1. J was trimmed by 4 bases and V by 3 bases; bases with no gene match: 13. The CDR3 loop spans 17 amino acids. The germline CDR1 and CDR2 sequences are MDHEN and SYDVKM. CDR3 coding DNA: TGTGCCAGCAGTTTCGACAGGGGCCCTCGTGAGGGCACTGAAGCTTTCTTT. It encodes CASSFDRGPREGTEAFF. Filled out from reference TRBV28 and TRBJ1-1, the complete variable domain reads DVKVTQSSRYLVKRTGEKVFLECVQDMDHENMFWYRQDPGLGLRLIYFSYDVKMKEKGDIPEGYSVSREKKERFSLILESASTNQTSMYLCASSFDRGPREGTEAFFGQGTRLTVV.

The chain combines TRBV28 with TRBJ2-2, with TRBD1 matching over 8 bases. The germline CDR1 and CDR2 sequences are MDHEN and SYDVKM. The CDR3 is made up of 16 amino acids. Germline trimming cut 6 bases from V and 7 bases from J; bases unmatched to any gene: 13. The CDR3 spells CASSLLKPGGLGELFF. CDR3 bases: TGTGCCAGCAGCCTTTTAAAACCAGGGGGCCTCGGGGAGCTGTTTTTT.

This CDR3 is CASSLDPSGRETQYF. As DNA, the CDR3 is TGTGCCAGCAGTTTAGACCCTAGCGGGAGAGAGACCCAGTACTTC. The chain links TRBV12-3 or TRBV12-4 to TRBJ2-5; 10 bases align to TRBD2. V shed 1 base, J shed 4 bases, and the junction held 3 bases outside the gene matches. The CDR3 consists of 15 residues.

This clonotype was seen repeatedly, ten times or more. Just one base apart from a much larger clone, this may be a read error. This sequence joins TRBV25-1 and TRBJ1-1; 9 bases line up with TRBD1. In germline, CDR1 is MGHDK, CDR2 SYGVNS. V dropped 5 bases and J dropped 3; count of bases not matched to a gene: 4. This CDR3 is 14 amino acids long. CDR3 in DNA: TGTGCCAGCAGTAACAGGGGGCGCGACACTGAAGCTTTCTTT. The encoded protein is CASSNRGRDTEAFF.

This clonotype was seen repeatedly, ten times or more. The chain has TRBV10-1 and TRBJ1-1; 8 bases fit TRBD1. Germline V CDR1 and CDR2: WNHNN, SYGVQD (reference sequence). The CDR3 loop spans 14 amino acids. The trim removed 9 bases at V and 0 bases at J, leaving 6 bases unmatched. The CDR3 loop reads CASPRGQVNTEAFF. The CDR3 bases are TGCGCCAGTCCCCGGGGACAGGTGAACACTGAAGCTTTCTTT.

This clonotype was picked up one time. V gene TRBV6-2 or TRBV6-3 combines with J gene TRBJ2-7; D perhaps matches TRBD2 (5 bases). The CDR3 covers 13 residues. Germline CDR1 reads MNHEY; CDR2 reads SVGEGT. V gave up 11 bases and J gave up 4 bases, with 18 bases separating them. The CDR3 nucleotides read TGTGCCTCCACACGGACTCTTTCATACGAGCAGTACTTC. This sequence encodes CASTRTLSYEQYF.

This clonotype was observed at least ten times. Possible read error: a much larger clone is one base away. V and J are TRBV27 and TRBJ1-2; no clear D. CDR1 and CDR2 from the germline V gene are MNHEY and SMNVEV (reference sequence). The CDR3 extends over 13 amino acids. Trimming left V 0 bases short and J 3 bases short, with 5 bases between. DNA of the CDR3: TGTGCCAGCAGTTTATCAGGGCACTATGGCTACACCTTC. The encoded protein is CASSLSGHYGYTF.

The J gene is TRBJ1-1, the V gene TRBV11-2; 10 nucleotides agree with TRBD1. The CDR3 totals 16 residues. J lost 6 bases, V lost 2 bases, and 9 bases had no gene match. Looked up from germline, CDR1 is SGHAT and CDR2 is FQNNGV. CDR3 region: CASSLLWGQGSAEAFF. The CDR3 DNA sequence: TGTGCCAGCAGCTTACTGTGGGGACAGGGGTCAGCTGAAGCTTTCTTT.

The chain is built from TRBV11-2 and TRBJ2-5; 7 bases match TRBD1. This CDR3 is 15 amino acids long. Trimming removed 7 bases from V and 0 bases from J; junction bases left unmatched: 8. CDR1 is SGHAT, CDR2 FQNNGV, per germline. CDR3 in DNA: TGTGCCAGCACACCCGGGACAGAGTACCAAGAGACCCAGTACTTC. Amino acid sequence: CASTPGTEYQETQYF.

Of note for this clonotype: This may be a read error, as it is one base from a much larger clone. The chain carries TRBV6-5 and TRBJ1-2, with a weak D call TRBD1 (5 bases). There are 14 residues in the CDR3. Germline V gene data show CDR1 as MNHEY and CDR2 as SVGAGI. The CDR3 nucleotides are TGTGCCAGCAGCTCCTCTGCGGGGGACTATGACTACACCTTC. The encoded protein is CASSSSAGDYDYTF.